The T cell receptor (beta chain) under discussion was sequenced for a study of cytomegalovirus exposure and HLA in healthy donors. At the level of the study: Counted in an early data release were 65 million to 100 million unique TCRs from HLA-typed donors.

The CDR3 extends over 15 amino acids. Germline V lookup: CDR1 LNHNV, CDR2 YYDKDF (reference sequence). Trimming removed 4 bases at V and 5 bases at J, with 14 bases between. Notes on this clone: Its antigen remains unidentified.

PCR primers comprised 60 Vbeta and 13 Jbeta primers. Clones were sequenced by immunoSEQ multiplex PCR, and TCRdb holds only the in-frame ones, with some missing. The record lists 110,000 to 150,000 clones, of which the ten most abundant hold about 2.2%. Whole-study results and caveats: Several top significant clusters appeared, in a later analysis, to be linked to common viral pathogens.

Specimen: PBMCs. This TCR was sampled from a woman under 30 in good health and CMV-seronegative. The chain combines TRBV15 with TRBJ2-2; no reliable D call. CDR3 sequence: CATSITSPETGELFF. For the CDR3, the DNA is TGTGCCACCAGCATTACCTCGCCGGAGACCGGGGAGCTGTTTTTT.